This TCR beta chain stems from a study of cytomegalovirus exposure and HLA in healthy donors. Study-wide background: Across some 400 genotyped donors, approximately 80% landed in the Caucasian-associated ancestry cluster.

This clone came up a few times. Its target is not known. Overall study results and limits: Being productive about 87% or about 30% of the time was typical of most TCR beta V segments in an earlier analysis. HLA-A and HLA-B allele assignments for most subjects were reportedly predicted accurately using TCR beta sequences.

This PCR relied on a set of 60 Vbeta primers and 13 Jbeta primers. Clones were sequenced by immunoSEQ multiplex PCR, and TCRdb holds only the in-frame ones, with some missing. The repertoire holds 150,000 to 200,000 clones, with about 80% as singletons. The receptor's source is a female donor in good health and CMV-seronegative. The sample was PBMCs.

This CDR3 reads CASSLGGANEQFF. DNA for the CDR3: TGTGCCAGCAGTTTGGGGGGAGCCAATGAGCAGTTCTTC. The chain carries TRBV7-6 and TRBJ2-1; D is possibly TRBD2 (6 bases). The CDR3 consists of 13 residues. Germline CDR1 reads SGHVS; CDR2 reads FNYEAQ. V gave up 6 bases and J gave up 6 bases, with 12 bases separating them.